This T cell receptor (beta chain) was documented in a study of blood T cells in healthy people across ages. Study observations and caveats: Diversity estimated from one million T cells was considered an underestimate.

Alongside a J-beta primer mix, a sample-barcoded 5' primer served in a second PCR lasting roughly 6 to 11 cycles. Each CDR3 protein is one row after TCRdb ran MiXCR on the 5' RACE reads. The profile shows approximately 730,000 distinct CDR3 sequences, about 48% of them singletons. Worth noting for this clonotype: No antigen is known for it.

Sequencing input: blood. The TCR originated in an elderly man in good health.

The CDR3 DNA reads TGTGCCACCAGCGAGCCTGGAGCCAAAAACATTCAGTACTTC. It encodes CATSEPGAKNIQYF. The chain links TRBV24-1 to TRBJ2-4, with unresolved D. The CDR3 consists of 14 residues. CDR1 KGHDR and CDR2 SFDVKD come from the germline V gene. V dropped 7 bases and J dropped 0 bases, with 9 bases sitting between them.